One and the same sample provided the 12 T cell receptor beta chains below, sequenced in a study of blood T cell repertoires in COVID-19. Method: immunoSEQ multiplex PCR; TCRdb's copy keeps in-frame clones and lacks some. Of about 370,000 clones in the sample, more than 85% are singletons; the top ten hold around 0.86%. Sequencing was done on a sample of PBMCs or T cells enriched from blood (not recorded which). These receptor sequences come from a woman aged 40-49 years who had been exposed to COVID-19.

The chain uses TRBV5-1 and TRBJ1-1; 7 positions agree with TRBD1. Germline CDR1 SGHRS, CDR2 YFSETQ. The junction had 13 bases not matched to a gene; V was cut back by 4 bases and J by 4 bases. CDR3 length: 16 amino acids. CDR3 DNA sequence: TGCGCCAGCAGCACGACAGGGATGGGCTCTAGCACTGAAGCTTTCTTT. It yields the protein CASSTTGMGSSTEAFF.

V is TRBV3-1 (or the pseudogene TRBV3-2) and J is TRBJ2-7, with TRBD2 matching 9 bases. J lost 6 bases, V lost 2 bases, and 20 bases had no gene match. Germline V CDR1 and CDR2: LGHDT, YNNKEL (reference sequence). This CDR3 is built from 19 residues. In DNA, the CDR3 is TGTGCCAGCAGCCAAACACGGGCTGGGCGGGTAGCGGGAGTATCCGAGCAGTACTTC. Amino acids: CASSQTRAGRVAGVSEQYF.

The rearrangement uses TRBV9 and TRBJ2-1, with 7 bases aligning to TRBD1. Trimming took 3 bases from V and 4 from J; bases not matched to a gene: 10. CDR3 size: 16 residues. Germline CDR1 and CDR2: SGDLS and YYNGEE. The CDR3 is CASSALIDRVYNEQFF. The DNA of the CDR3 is TGTGCCAGCAGCGCTCTTATCGACAGGGTTTACAATGAGCAGTTCTTC.

The CDR3 reads CASSNRQSNQPQHF. The DNA of the CDR3 is TGTGCCAGCAGCAACCGACAGAGCAATCAGCCCCAGCATTTT. V usage is TRBV21-1 and J usage is TRBJ1-5; the table's TRBD1 call for D was not verified on the DNA. TRBV21-1 is labeled a pseudogene. The CDR3 extends over 14 amino acids.

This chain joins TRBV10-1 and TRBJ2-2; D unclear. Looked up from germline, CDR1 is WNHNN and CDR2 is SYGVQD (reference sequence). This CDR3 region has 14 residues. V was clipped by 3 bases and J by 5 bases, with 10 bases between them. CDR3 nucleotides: TGCGCCAGCAGTGAATCGGGTTTGACCGGGGAGCTGTTTTTT. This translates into CASSESGLTGELFF.

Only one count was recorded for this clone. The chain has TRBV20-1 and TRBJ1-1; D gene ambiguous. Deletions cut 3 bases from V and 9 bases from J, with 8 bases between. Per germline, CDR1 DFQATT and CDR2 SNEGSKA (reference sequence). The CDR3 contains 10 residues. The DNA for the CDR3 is TGCAGTGCTAGGGCCCCTCAAGCTTTCTTT. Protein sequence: CSARAPQAFF.

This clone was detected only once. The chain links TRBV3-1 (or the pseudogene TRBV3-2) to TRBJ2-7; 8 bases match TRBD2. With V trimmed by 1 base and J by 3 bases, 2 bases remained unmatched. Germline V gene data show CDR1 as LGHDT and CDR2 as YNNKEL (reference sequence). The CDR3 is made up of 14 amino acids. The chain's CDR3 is CASSQGRGGYEQYF. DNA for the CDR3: TGTGCCAGCAGCCAAGGTCGGGGGGGCTACGAGCAGTACTTC.

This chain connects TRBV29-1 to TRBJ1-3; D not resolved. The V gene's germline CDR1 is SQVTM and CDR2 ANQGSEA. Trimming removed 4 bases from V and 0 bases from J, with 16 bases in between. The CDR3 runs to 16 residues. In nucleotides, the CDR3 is TGCAGCGTTGCCCTATATGGCGGTGACTCTGGAAACACCATATATTTT. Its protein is CSVALYGGDSGNTIYF.

Here the CDR3 DNA reads TGTGCCAGCAGCCAATCCCTCACTAGCGGCACAGATACGCAGTATTTT. Translation gives CASSQSLTSGTDTQYF. This chain joins TRBV7-6 and TRBJ2-3; 7 positions match TRBD2. This CDR3 spans 16 amino acids. Looked up from germline, CDR1 is SGHVS and CDR2 is FNYEAQ. V was clipped by 5 bases and J by 1 base; unmatched bases: 9.

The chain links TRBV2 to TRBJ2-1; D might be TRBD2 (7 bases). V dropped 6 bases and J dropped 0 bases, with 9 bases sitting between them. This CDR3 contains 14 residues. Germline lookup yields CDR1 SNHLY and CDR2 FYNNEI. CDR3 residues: CASRGGASYNEQFF. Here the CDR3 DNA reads TGTGCCAGCAGAGGGGGGGCCTCCTACAATGAGCAGTTCTTC.

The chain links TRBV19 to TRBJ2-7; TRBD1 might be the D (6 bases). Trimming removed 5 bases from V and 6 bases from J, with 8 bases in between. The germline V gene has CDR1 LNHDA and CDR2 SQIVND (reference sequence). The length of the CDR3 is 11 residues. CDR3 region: CASSQGGEQYF. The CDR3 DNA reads TGTGCCAGTAGTCAAGGGGGCGAGCAGTACTTC.

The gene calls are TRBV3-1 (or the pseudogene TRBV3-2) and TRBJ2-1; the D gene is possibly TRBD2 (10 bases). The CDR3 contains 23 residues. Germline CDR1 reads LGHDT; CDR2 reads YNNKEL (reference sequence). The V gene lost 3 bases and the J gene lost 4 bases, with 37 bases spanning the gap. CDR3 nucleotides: TGTGCCAGCAGCCAGATTTGGTGGACAGGGGATTTTAGGTCTAGCGGGGGATACAATGAGCAGTTCTTC. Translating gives CASSQIWWTGDFRSSGGYNEQFF.